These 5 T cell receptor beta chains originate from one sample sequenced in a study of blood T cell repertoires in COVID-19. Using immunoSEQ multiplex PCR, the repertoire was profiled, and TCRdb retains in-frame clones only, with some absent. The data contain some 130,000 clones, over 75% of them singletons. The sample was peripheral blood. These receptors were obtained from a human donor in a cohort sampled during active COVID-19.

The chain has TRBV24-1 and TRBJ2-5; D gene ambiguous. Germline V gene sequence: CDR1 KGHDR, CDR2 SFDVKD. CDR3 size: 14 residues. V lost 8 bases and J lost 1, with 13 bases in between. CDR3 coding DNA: TGTGCCACCACCCGGGTTACGTTCCAAGAGACCCAGTACTTC. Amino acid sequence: CATTRVTFQETQYF.

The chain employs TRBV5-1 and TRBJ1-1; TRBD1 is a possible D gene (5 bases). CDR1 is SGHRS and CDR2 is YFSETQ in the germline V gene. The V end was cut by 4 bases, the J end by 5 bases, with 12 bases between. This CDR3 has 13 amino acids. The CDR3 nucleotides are TGCGCCAGCAGCCCGTGGGGCGCAACTGAAGCTTTCTTT. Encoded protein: CASSPWGATEAFF.

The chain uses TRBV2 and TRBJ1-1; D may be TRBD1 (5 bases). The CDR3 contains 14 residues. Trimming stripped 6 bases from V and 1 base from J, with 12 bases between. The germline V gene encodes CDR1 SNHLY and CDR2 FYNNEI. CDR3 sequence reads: CASRYDSPNTEAFF. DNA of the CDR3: TGTGCCAGCAGATATGACAGCCCGAACACTGAAGCTTTCTTT.

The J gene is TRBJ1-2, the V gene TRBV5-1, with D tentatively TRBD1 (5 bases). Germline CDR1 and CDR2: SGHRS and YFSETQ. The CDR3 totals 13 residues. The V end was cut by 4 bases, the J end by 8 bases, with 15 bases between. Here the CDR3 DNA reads TGCGCCAGCAGCCCTACGGTTAAGGGGGGCTACACCTTC. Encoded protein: CASSPTVKGGYTF.

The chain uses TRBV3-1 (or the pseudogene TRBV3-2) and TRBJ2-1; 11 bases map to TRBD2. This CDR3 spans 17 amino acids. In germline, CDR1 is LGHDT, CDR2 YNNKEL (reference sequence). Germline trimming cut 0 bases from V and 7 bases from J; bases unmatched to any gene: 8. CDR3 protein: CASSQDVLAGGGNEQFF. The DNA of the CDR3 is TGTGCCAGCAGCCAAGATGTTCTAGCGGGAGGTGGGAATGAGCAGTTCTTC.